This is a list of T cell receptor beta chains from one sample in a study of radiotherapy plus CTLA-4 blockade in lung cancer. The repertoire was sequenced with immunoSEQ multiplex PCR; TCRdb's copy has only in-frame clones and lacks some. Of tens of thousands of clones in the sample, more than 60% were seen once. The source was peripheral blood, collected from a patient treated with radiotherapy plus ipilimumab. Receptors originate from a human donor with non-small cell lung cancer who had stable disease on radiotherapy plus ipilimumab. The CDR3 runs from the conserved cysteine through the conserved F or W. D genes are given only for firm matches.

d_call: TRBD2; v_call: TRBV28; j_call: TRBJ2-3; cdr3_aa: CASSWTSGPDTQYF; cdr3_nt: TGTGCCAGCAGTTGGACTAGCGGGCCAGATACGCAGTATTTT
d_call: TRBD1; v_call: TRBV15; j_call: TRBJ1-1; cdr3_aa: CATSRDRGDRGQTEAFF; cdr3_nt: TGTGCCACCAGCAGAGATCGTGGGGACAGGGGGCAAACTGAAGCTTTCTTT
d_call: -; v_call: TRBV19; j_call: TRBJ1-5; cdr3_aa: CATLSSAGASNQPQHF; cdr3_nt: TGTGCCACCCTATCCTCAGCGGGAGCGAGCAATCAGCCCCAGCATTTT
d_call: -; v_call: TRBV13; j_call: TRBJ2-5; cdr3_aa: CASSPARAGQETQYF; cdr3_nt: TGTGCCAGCAGCCCCGCCCGGGCGGGCCAAGAGACCCAGTACTTC
d_call: TRBD1; v_call: TRBV9; j_call: TRBJ1-3; cdr3_aa: CASSETGVGNTIYF; cdr3_nt: TGTGCCAGCAGCGAAACAGGGGTTGGAAACACCATATATTTT
d_call: -; v_call: TRBV7-2; j_call: TRBJ1-2; cdr3_aa: CASSPGEADYGYTF; cdr3_nt: TGTGCCAGCAGCCCAGGGGAGGCGGACTATGGCTACACCTTC
d_call: -; v_call: TRBV6-4; j_call: TRBJ2-2; cdr3_aa: CASREGWNTGELFF; cdr3_nt: TGTGCCAGCAGGGAGGGCTGGAACACCGGGGAGCTGTTTTTT
d_call: TRBD2; v_call: TRBV11-2; j_call: TRBJ2-5; cdr3_aa: CASSLGGGRQETQYF; cdr3_nt: TGTGCCAGCAGCTTAGGGGGGGGGAGGCAAGAGACCCAGTACTTC
d_call: -; v_call: TRBV6-5; j_call: TRBJ2-1; cdr3_aa: CASSYSWLNEQFF; cdr3_nt: TGTGCCAGCAGTTACTCGTGGCTTAATGAGCAGTTCTTC
d_call: -; v_call: TRBV10-1; j_call: TRBJ2-3; cdr3_aa: CASSEGPSGFRDTQYF; cdr3_nt: TGCGCCAGCAGTGAAGGCCCTTCGGGATTTCGAGATACGCAGTATTTT
d_call: -; v_call: TRBV10-2; j_call: TRBJ2-2; cdr3_aa: CARRGLGGELFF; cdr3_nt: TGCGCCCGTCGGGGCCTTGGAGGGGAGCTGTTTTTT
d_call: -; v_call: TRBV5-6; j_call: TRBJ1-1; cdr3_aa: CASSLYGTNTEAFF; cdr3_nt: TGTGCCAGCAGCTTGTATGGGACTAACACTGAAGCTTTCTTT
d_call: -; v_call: TRBV6-5; j_call: TRBJ1-2; cdr3_aa: CASSYLDRFTF; cdr3_nt: TGTGCCAGCAGTTACCTAGACCGTTTCACCTTC
d_call: TRBD1; v_call: TRBV28; j_call: TRBJ1-4; cdr3_aa: CASSFGQASNEKLFF; cdr3_nt: TGTGCCAGCAGTTTCGGACAGGCCTCTAATGAAAAACTGTTTTTT
d_call: -; v_call: TRBV7-6; j_call: TRBJ2-5; cdr3_aa: CASSSSAWARQETQYF; cdr3_nt: TGTGCCAGCAGCTCATCAGCGTGGGCCCGCCAAGAGACCCAGTACTTC
d_call: -; v_call: TRBV5-1; j_call: TRBJ2-5; cdr3_aa: CASTTVGGQETQYF; cdr3_nt: TGCGCCAGCACCACCGTGGGGGGCCAAGAGACCCAGTACTTC
d_call: -; v_call: TRBV19; j_call: TRBJ1-1; cdr3_aa: CASSISLNTEAFF; cdr3_nt: TGTGCCAGTAGTATTAGTTTGAACACTGAAGCTTTCTTT